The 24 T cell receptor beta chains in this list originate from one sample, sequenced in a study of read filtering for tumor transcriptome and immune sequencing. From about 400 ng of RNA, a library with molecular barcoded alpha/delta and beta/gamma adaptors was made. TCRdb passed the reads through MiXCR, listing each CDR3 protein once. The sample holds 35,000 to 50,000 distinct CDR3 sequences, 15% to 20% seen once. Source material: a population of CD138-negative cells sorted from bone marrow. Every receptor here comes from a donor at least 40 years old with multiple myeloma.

CDR3 in amino acids: CASVGSSSGANVLTF. CDR3 DNA sequence: TGTGCCAGCGTGGGGTCTTCCTCTGGGGCCAACGTCCTGACTTTC. The chain carries TRBV28 and TRBJ2-6, with unresolved D. Trimming took 8 bases from V and 0 from J, leaving 11 bases between them. Germline lookup yields CDR1 MDHEN and CDR2 SYDVKM. The CDR3 sequence is 15 residues long.

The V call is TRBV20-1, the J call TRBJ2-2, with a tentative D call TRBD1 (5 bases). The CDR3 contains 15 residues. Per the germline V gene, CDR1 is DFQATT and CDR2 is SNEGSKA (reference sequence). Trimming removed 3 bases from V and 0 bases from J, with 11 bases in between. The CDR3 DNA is TGCAGTGCTAGGGACACGACAGCGAACACCGGGGAGCTGTTTTTT. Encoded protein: CSARDTTANTGELFF.

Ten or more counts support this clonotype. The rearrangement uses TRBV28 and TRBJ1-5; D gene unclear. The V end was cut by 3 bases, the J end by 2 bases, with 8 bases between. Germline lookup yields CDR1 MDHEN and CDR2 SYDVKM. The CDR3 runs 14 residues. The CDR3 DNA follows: TGTGCCAGCAGTTTTCCAAGTGGCAATCAGCCCCAGCATTTT. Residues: CASSFPSGNQPQHF.

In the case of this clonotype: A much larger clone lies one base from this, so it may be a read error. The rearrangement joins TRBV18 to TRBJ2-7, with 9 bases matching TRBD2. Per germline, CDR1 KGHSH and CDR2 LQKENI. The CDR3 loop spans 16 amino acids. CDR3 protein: CDSSPIRAGGPYEQYF. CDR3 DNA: TGTGACAGCTCACCAATCAGGGCGGGAGGGCCCTACGAGCAGTACTTC.

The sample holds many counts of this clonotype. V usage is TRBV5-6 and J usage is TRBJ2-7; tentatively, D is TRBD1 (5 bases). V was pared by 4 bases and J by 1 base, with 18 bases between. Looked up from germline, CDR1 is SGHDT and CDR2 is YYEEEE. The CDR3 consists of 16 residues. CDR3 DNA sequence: TGTGCCAGCAGCCCGTACAGGCCTAGGGCTTCCTACGAGCAGTACTTC. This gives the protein CASSPYRPRASYEQYF.

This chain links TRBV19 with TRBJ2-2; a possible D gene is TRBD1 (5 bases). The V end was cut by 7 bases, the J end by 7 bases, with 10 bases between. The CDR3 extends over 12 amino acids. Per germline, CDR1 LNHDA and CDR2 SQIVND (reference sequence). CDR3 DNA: TGTGCCAGTAAGGGGTTTGGCGGGGAGCTGTTTTTT. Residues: CASKGFGGELFF.

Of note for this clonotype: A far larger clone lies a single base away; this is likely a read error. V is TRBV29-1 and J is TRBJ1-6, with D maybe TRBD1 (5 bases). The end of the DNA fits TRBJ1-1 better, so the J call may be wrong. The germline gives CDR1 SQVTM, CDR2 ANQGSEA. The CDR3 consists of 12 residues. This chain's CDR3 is CSVEDGAGVAFF. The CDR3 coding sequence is TGCAGCGTTGAAGATGGCGCGGGGGTCGCTTTCTTT.

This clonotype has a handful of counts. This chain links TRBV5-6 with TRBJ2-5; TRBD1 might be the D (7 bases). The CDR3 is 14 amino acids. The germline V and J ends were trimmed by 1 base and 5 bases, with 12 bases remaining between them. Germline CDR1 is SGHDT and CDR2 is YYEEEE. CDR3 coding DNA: TGTGCCAGCAGCTTGCGGGCAGGGGGGGAGACCCAGTACTTC. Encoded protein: CASSLRAGGETQYF.

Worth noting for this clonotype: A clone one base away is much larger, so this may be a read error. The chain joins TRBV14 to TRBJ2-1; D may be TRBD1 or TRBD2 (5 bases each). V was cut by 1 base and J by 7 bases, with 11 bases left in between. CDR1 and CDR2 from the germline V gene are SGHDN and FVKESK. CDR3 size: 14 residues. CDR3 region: CASSQAGQRNEQFF. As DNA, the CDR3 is TGTGCCAGCAGCCAAGCGGGGCAACGGAATGAGCAGTTCTTC.

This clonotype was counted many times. CDR3 sequence: CASSRGTGGSGELFF. The CDR3 DNA sequence: TGCGCCAGCAGCCGTGGGACAGGGGGCAGCGGGGAGCTGTTTTTT. The chain uses TRBV4-1 and TRBJ2-2, with 12 bases aligning to TRBD1. Germline V gene data show CDR1 as MGHRA and CDR2 as YSYEKL. The CDR3 contains 15 residues. V lost 4 bases and J lost 7; bases outside the gene matches: 4.

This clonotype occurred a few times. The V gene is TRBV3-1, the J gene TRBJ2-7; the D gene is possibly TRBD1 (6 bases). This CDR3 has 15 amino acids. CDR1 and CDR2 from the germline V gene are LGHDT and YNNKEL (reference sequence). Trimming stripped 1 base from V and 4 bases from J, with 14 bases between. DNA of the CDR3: TGTGCCAGCAGCCAAGTCGGTGGCAGGGGTTACGAGCAGTACTTC. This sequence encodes CASSQVGGRGYEQYF.

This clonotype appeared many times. CDR3 amino acids: CASRRRGSTDTQYF. CDR3 bases: TGTGCCAGCCGCCGGAGGGGTAGCACAGATACGCAGTATTTT. The chain combines TRBV27 with TRBJ2-3, with D tentatively TRBD2 (6 bases). Looked up from germline, CDR1 is MNHEY and CDR2 is SMNVEV (reference sequence). V lost 8 bases, J lost 0 bases, and 12 bases lay in between. There are 14 residues in the CDR3.

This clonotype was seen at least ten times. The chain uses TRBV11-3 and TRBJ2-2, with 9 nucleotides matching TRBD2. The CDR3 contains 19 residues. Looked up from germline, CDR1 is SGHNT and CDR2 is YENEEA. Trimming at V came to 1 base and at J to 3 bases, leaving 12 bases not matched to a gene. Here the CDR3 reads CASSLVLLAGRFYTGELFF. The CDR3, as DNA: TGTGCCAGCAGCTTAGTTCTTCTAGCGGGACGGTTCTACACCGGGGAGCTGTTTTTT.

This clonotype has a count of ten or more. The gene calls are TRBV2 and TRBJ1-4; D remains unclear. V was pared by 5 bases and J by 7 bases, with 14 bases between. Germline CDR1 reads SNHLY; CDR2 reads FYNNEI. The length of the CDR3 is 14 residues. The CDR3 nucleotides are TGTGCCAGCAGTCCCCGGGCCTCGGGTGAAAAACTGTTTTTT. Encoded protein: CASSPRASGEKLFF.

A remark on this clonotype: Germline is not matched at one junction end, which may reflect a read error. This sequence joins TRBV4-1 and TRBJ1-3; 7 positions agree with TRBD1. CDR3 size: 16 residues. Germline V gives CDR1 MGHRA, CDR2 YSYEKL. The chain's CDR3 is CASSRTGPPSGNAIYF. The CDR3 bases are TGCGCCAGCAGCCGGACAGGCCCTCCTTCTGGAAACGCCATATATTTT.

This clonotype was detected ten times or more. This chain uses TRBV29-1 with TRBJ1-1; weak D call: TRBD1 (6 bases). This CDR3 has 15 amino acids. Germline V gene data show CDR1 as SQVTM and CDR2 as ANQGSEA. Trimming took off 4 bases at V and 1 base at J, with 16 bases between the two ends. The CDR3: CSVVDRKTRNTEAFF. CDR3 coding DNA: TGCAGCGTTGTTGACAGGAAAACCCGGAACACTGAAGCTTTCTTT.

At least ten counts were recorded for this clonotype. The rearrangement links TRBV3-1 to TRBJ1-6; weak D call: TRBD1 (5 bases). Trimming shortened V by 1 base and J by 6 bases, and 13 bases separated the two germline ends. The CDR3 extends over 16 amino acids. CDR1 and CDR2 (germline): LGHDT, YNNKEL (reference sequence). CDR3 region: CASSQVAGRPNSPLHF. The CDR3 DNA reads TGTGCCAGCAGCCAAGTTGCGGGACGGCCTAATTCACCCCTCCACTTT.

The CDR3 DNA is TGTGCCAGTAGTATCGAGCGCCAGCTAAATCAGCCCCAGCATTTT. This gives the protein CASSIERQLNQPQHF. The chain employs TRBV19 and TRBJ1-5, with D hard to call. V was clipped by 3 bases and J by 4 bases, with 13 bases between them. The CDR3 is 15 amino acids. CDR1 and CDR2 from the germline V gene are LNHDA and SQIVND (reference sequence). Full variable domain (rest looked up from reference TRBV19 and TRBJ1-5): DGGITQSPKYLFRKEGQNVTLSCEQNLNHDAMYWYRQDPGQGLRLIYYSQIVNDFQKGDIAEGYSVSREKKESFPLTVTSAQKNPTAFYLCASSIERQLNQPQHFGDGTRLSIL.

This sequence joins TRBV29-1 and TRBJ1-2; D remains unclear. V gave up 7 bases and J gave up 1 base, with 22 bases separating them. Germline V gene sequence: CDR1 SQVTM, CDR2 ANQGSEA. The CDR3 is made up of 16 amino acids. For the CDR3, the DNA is TGCAGCGCTGGGTTGGGAGGTTACAACCTTAACTATGGCTACACCTTC. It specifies CSAGLGGYNLNYGYTF.

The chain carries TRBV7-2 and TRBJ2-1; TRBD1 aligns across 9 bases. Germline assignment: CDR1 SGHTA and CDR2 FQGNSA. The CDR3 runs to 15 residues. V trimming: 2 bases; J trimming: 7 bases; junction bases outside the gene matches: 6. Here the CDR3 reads CASSLLVTGGNEQFF. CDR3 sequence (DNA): TGTGCCAGCAGCTTATTGGTGACAGGGGGAAATGAGCAGTTCTTC.

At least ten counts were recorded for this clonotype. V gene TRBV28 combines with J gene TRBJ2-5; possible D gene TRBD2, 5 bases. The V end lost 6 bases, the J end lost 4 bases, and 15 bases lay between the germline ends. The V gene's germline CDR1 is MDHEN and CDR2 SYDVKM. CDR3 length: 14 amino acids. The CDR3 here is CASSQGLARETQYF. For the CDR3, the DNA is TGTGCCAGCAGCCAAGGACTGGCACGAGAGACCCAGTACTTC. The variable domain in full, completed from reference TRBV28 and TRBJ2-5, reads DVKVTQSSRYLVKRTGEKVFLECVQDMDHENMFWYRQDPGLGLRLIYFSYDVKMKEKGDIPEGYSVSREKKERFSLILESASTNQTSMYLCASSQGLARETQYFGPGTRLLVL.

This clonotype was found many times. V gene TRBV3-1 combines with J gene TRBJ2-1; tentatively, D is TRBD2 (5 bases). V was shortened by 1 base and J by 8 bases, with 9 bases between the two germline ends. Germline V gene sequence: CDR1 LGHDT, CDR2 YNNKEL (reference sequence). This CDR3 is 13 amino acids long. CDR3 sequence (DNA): TGTGCCAGCAGCCAAGCGGGAAAGGATGAGCAGTTCTTC. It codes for CASSQAGKDEQFF.

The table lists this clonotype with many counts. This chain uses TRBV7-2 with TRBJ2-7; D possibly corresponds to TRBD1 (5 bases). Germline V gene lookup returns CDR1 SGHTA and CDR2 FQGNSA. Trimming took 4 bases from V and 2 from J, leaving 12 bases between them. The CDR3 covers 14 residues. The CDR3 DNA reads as TGTGCCAGCAGCTCAAACAGGAGAACCTACGAGCAGTACTTC. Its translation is CASSSNRRTYEQYF.

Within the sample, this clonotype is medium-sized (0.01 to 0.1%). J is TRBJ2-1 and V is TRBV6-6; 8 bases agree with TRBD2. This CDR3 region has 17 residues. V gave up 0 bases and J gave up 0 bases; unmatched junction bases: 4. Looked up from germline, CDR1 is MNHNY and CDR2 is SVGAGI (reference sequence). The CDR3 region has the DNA TGTGCCAGCAGTTACTCTGCTAGCGGGCCCTCCTACAATGAGCAGTTCTTC. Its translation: CASSYSASGPSYNEQFF.